This TCR beta chain appears in the sequencing data of a study of CD8 T cells in Susac syndrome. This CDR3 has 15 residues. Germline CDR1 reads MDHEN; CDR2 reads SYDVKM. Trimming left V 5 bases short and J 8 bases short, with 18 bases between. RNA totalling about 0.45 to 1 ug underwent reverse transcription with random hexamers. The CDR3 of TCR beta was amplified by immunoSEQ multiplex PCR across 54 Vbeta and 13 Jbeta. TCRdb itself ran the immunoSEQ multiplex PCR reads through MiXCR, one entry per CDR3 protein. The sample holds 150,000 to 200,000 distinct CDR3 sequences; 93% are singletons and the top ten take more than 0.13%. Negative isolation yielded CD8+ and CD4+ T cells; FACS enriched TEMRA cells. Findings and caveats of the study: It was acknowledged by the study that relatively few individuals were included in its TCR sequencing and HLA analysis.

Comments on this clonotype: Its antigen is undetermined.

The clonotype comes from a human donor in good health. This chain links TRBV28 with TRBJ1-4; TRBD1 might be the D (6 bases). The material sequenced was CD4+ T cells from PBMCs. This chain's CDR3 is CASSPERGWWEKLFF. CDR3 DNA sequence: TGTGCCAGCAGTCCCGAGAGGGGGTGGTGGGAAAAACTGTTTTTT.